This paragraph reports one T cell receptor beta chain. The authors ran a second PCR of about 7 to 11 cycles using a sample-barcoded 5' primer and a J-beta primer mix. TCRdb re-called the 5' RACE reads with MiXCR, one entry per CDR3 protein. The table lists 550,000 to 700,000 distinct CDR3 sequences, approximately 27% of them singletons. Germline V gene sequence: CDR1 SGHAT, CDR2 FQNNGV. V trimming: 1 base; J trimming: 2 bases; junction bases outside the gene matches: 6. The CDR3 sequence is 17 residues long. This record belongs to a study of blood T cells in healthy people across ages. This TCR was sampled from a woman aged 70-85 years in good health. The sample consisted of blood. This chain uses TRBV11-2 with TRBJ2-5, with TRBD2 identical over 11 bases. The DNA of the CDR3 is TGTGCCAGCAGCTTAGGACTGGCTAGCGGGGGGCAAGAGACCCAGTACTTC. It yields the protein CASSLGLASGGQETQYF.